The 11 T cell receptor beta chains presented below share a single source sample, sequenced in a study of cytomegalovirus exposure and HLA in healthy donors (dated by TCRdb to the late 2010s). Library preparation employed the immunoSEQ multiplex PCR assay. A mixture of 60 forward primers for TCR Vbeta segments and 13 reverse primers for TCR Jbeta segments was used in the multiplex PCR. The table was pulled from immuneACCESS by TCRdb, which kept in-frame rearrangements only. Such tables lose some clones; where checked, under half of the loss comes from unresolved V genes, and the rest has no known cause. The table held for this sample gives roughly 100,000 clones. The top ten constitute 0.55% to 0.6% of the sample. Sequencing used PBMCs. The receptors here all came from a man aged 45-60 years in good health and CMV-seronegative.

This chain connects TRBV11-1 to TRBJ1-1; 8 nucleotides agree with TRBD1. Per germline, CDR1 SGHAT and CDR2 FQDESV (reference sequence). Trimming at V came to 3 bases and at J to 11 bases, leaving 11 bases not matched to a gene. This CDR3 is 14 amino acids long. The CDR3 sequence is CASSLGDRTLGAFF. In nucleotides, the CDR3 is TGTGCCAGCAGCTTGGGGGACAGGACTTTGGGGGCTTTCTTT. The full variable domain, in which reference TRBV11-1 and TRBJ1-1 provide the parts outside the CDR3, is EAEVAQSPRYKITEKSQAVAFWCDPISGHATLYWYRQILGQGPELLVQFQDESVVDDSQLPKDRFSAERLKGVDSTLKIQPAELGDSAMYLCASSLGDRTLGAFFGQGTRLTVV.

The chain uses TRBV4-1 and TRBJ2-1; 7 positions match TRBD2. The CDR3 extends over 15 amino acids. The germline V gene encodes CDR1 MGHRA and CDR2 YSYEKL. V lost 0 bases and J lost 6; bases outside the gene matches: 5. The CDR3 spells CASSQDWGGINEQFF. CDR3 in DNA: TGCGCCAGCAGCCAAGATTGGGGGGGTATCAATGAGCAGTTCTTC.

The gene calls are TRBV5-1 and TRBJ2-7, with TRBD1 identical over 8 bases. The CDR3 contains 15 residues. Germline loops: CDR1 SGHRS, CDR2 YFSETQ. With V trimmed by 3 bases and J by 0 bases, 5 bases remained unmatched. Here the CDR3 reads CASSSGQVASYEQYF. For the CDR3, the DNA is TGCGCCAGCAGCTCGGGACAGGTTGCCTCCTACGAGCAGTACTTC.

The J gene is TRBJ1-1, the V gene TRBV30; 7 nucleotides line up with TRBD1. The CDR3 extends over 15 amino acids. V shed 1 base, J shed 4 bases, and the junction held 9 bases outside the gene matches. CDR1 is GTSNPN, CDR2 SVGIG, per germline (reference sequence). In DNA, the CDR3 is TGTGCCTGGAGTGCCTCCGACAGGGTGATCACTGAAGCTTTCTTT. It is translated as CAWSASDRVITEAFF.

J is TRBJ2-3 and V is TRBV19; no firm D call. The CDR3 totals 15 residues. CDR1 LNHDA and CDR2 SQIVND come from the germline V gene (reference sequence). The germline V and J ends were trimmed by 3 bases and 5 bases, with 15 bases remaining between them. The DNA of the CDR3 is TGTGCCAGTAGTATGGGCCTAAGCATCAGAGATACGCAGTATTTT. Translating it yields CASSMGLSIRDTQYF.

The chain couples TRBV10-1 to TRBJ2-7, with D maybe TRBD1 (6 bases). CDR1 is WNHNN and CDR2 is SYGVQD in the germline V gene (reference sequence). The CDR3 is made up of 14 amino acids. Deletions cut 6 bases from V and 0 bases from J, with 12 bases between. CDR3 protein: CASSRDMSSYEQYF. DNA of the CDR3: TGCGCCAGCAGCCGGGACATGAGCTCCTACGAGCAGTACTTC.

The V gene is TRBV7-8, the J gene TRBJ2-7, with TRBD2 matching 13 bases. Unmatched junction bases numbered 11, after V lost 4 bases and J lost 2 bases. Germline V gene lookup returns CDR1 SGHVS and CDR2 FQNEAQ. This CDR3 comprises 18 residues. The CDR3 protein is CASSSLAGGLLATYEQYF. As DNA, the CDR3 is TGTGCCAGCAGCTCACTAGCGGGGGGGCTTCTAGCTACCTACGAGCAGTACTTC.

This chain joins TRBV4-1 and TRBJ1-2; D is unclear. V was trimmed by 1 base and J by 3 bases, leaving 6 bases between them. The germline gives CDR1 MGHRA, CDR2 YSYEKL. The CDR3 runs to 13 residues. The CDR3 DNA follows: TGCGCCAGCAGCCAAGTCCAGTACTATGGCTACACCTTC. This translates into CASSQVQYYGYTF.

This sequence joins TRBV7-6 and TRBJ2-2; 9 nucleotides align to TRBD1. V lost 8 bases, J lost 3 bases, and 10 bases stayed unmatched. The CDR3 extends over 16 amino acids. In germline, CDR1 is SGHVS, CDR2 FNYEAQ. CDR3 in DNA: TGTGCCAGCGGGGCCGGGACAGGGATGGACACCGGGGAGCTGTTTTTT. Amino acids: CASGAGTGMDTGELFF.

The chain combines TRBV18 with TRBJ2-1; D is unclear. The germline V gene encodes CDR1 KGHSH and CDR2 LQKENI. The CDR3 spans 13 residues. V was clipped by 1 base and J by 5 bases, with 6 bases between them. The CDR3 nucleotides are TGTGCCAGCTCACCACGCGGTAACAATGAGCAGTTCTTC. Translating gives CASSPRGNNEQFF.

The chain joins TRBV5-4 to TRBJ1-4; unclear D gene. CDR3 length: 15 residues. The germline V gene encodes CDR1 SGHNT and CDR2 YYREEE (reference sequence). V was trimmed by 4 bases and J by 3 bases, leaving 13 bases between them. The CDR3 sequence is CASSLSLQSNEKLFF. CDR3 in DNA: TGTGCCAGCAGCCTATCGCTACAGTCTAATGAAAAACTGTTTTTT.